This TCR beta chain originates from a study of technical replicates of blood from a few donors. V was clipped by 3 bases and J by 5 bases; unmatched bases: 10. CDR3 length: 17 amino acids. The germline CDR1 and CDR2 sequences are ENHRY and SYGVKD. TCRdb keeps only in-frame clones here, not all; method: immunoSEQ multiplex PCR. The sample has under 80,000 clones, more than 90% seen once; the top ten hold about 0.4%. This receptor was taken from a human donor in good health. Some clones in this sample may be carry-over from other donors' samples. The V and J genes are TRBV10-3 and TRBJ2-1; 10 bases line up with TRBD2. The source material was T cells isolated from PBMCs. This CDR3 reads CAISERPSGSIDNEQFF. Written as DNA, the CDR3 is TGTGCCATCAGTGAAAGGCCTAGCGGGAGCATCGACAATGAGCAGTTCTTC.